Listed here are 8 T cell receptor beta chains from one sample, sequenced in a study of persistence of HIV-infected CD4 T cells (dated by TCRdb to the early 2020s). TCRbeta repertoires were sequenced from genomic DNA with the immunoSEQ hsTCRB assay version 4 in survey mode. What TCRdb holds here is the immuneACCESS table cut down to in-frame rearrangements. Part of the clones is not present; checked against another copy, under half of the missing clones reflect an unresolved V gene, and the others are unexplained. The sample table holds under 45,000 clones, of which around 90% were seen once. In total, the top ten clones hold under 1.2% of the sample. These receptors' antigens are unknown. Taken with the paper, the label for treatment or condition translates to: suppressive antiretroviral therapy. As a nonspecific positive control representing the CD4+ T cell repertoire, cells were stimulated with anti-CD3/anti-CD28 magnetic beads. Responding CD4+ T cells were sorted by upregulation of both CD40 ligand and CD69.

Sequences were derived from CD4+ T cells sorted from PBMCs after approximately 19-hour stimulation, sampled from a patient who received antiretroviral therapy. Taken with the paper, the label for cell subset or site translates to: CD40L+CD69+ CD4 T cells responding to anti-CD3/anti-CD28 beads, representing the overall repertoire. Every receptor here comes from an adult man with HIV who was CMV-seropositive.

The J gene is TRBJ1-1, the V gene TRBV4-1; no clear D gene. Between the trimmed V and J ends, which lost 4 bases and 5 bases, there was a span of 17 bases. CDR3 length: 15 amino acids. Per the germline V gene, CDR1 is MGHRA and CDR2 is YSYEKL. CDR3 residues: CASSPLVRTATEAFF. CDR3 DNA sequence: TGCGCCAGCAGCCCTCTAGTAAGGACGGCGACTGAAGCTTTCTTT.

Here the CDR3 DNA reads TGTGCCAGCAGTGAAAGTGACGGCGATAATTCACCCCTCCACTTT. This codes for CASSESDGDNSPLHF. This chain links TRBV6-1 with TRBJ1-6; D gene ambiguous. This CDR3 spans 15 amino acids. The germline V and J ends were trimmed by 2 bases and 5 bases, with 10 bases remaining between them. CDR1 MNHNS and CDR2 SASEGT come from the germline V gene.

A few counts support this clone. V and J are TRBV5-5 and TRBJ1-4; tentatively, D is TRBD1 (5 bases). Deletions cut 3 bases from V and 6 bases from J, with 12 bases between. Germline CDR1 and CDR2: SGHKS and YYEKEE (reference sequence). The CDR3 length is 14 residues. The CDR3 DNA follows: TGTGCCAGCAGCTCGGGGCTGGGGGATGAAAAACTGTTTTTT. Amino acids: CASSSGLGDEKLFF.

The V and J genes are TRBV6-5 and TRBJ1-5; D call uncertain. Trimming took off 10 bases at V and 3 bases at J, with 13 bases between the two ends. The CDR3 totals 13 residues. Germline CDR1 reads MNHEY; CDR2 reads SVGAGI. The CDR3 nucleotides read TGTGCCACCATGGAGTTTGTCAATCAGCCCCAGCATTTT. Its protein product is CATMEFVNQPQHF.

The chain joins TRBV6-6 to TRBJ1-1, with TRBD1 as a possible D gene (5 bases). Looked up from germline, CDR1 is MNHNY and CDR2 is SVGAGI (reference sequence). The CDR3 covers 13 residues. V was cut by 7 bases and J by 5 bases, with 14 bases left in between. The CDR3 sequence: CASTLMGETEAFF. The DNA for the CDR3 is TGTGCCAGCACGCTTATGGGGGAGACTGAAGCTTTCTTT.

The rearrangement joins TRBV30 to TRBJ1-1; no clear D gene. The CDR3 covers 15 residues. V lost 3 bases to trimming and J lost 0 bases, with 14 bases between them. The germline gives CDR1 GTSNPN, CDR2 SVGIG (reference sequence). This CDR3 reads CAWRPWDNMNTEAFF. CDR3 DNA sequence: TGTGCCTGGAGGCCATGGGATAACATGAACACTGAAGCTTTCTTT.

The chain is built from TRBV7-2 and TRBJ1-1; 7 bases are shared with TRBD1. CDR3 length equals 15 residues. CDR1 and CDR2 from the germline V gene are SGHTA and FQGNSA. With 5 bases clipped from V and 10 bases from J, the junction kept 16 bases outside the gene matches. The CDR3 bases are TGTGCCAGCAGCCCAACTAACAGGGGTCCCTATGCAGCTTTCTTT. This sequence encodes CASSPTNRGPYAAFF.

This clone has a single count. The chain uses TRBV3-1 (or the pseudogene TRBV3-2) and TRBJ1-1; 9 positions agree with TRBD1. V lost 5 bases to trimming and J lost 5 bases; unmatched junction nucleotides: 3. The CDR3 totals 13 residues. Germline loops: CDR1 LGHDT, CDR2 YNNKEL (reference sequence). CDR3 sequence reads: CASSSTGGTEAFF. CDR3 nucleotides: TGTGCCAGCAGCTCGACAGGGGGGACTGAAGCTTTCTTT.